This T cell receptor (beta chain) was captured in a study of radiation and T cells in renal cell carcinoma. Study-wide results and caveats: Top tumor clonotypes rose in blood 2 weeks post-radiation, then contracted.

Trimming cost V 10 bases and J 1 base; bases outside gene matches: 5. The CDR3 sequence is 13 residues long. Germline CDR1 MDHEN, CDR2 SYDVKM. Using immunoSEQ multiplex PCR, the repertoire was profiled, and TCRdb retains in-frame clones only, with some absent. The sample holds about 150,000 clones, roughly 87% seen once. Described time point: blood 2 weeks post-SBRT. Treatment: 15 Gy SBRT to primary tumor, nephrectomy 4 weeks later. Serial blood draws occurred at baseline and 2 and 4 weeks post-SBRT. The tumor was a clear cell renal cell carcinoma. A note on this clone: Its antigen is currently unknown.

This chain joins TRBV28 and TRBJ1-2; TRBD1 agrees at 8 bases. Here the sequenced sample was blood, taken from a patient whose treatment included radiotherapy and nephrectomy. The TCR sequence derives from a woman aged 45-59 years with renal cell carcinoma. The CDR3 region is CATDRGNNYGYTF. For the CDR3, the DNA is TGTGCCACCGACAGGGGCAATAACTATGGCTACACCTTC.